This TCR beta chain comes out of a study of TIL therapy for anti-PD-1-resistant metastatic lung cancer. Study summary: Several tumors were EGFR-mutant and two were ALK-rearranged. Study conclusions and caveats: Infused TIL clonotypes partially replaced the baseline blood repertoire, then decayed over months.

With respect to this clone: Its antigen is currently unknown.

The libraries were made with immunoSEQ v3. Sequencing depth was 2 million to 2.5 million read pairs for survey level, roughly 5-6.5 million for deep. Measured with immunoSEQ multiplex PCR; TCRdb has only the in-frame clones, and not every one. The table lists 35,000 to 55,000 clones, about 80% of them singletons. The time point was: pre-treatment sample, taken before nivolumab and TIL therapy. Adults with stage 4 NSCLC were enrolled in a phase I trial. The origin of this receptor is a man in his sixties or seventies with non-small cell lung cancer. The sequencing here drew on blood, taken at baseline.

CDR3 protein: CASGRLGATDTQYF. In DNA, the CDR3 is TGTGCCAGCGGGCGACTAGGGGCCACAGATACGCAGTATTTT. This chain connects TRBV28 to TRBJ2-3, with D possibly matching TRBD2 (6 bases). Germline V CDR1 and CDR2: MDHEN, SYDVKM. This CDR3 is built from 14 residues. Between the trimmed V and J ends, which lost 8 bases and 2 bases, there was a span of 14 bases.